The 8 T cell receptor beta chains below were found in one sample sequenced in a study of CD8+ T cells in alopecia areata. cDNA reverse transcribed from extracted RNA served as the sequencing template. Produced via immunoSEQ multiplex PCR; TCRdb's table is partial and in-frame only. The table records around 65,000 clones, 45% to 55% of them present only once. Here the sequenced sample was CD8+ T cells sorted from blood, taken at week 0. All receptors come from a human donor with alopecia areata.

The rearrangement links TRBV6-5 to TRBJ2-5; D not certain. The V and J ends lost 0 bases and 3 bases respectively, with 8 bases between them. Germline values: CDR1 MNHEY, CDR2 SVGAGI. This CDR3 has 14 amino acids. This chain's CDR3 is CASSYSASKETQYF. The CDR3 nucleotides are TGTGCCAGCAGTTACTCGGCCAGCAAAGAGACCCAGTACTTC.

This clone was detected only a few times. The J gene is TRBJ2-7, the V gene TRBV6-4, with 9 bases identical to TRBD1. V shed 2 bases, J shed 0 bases, and the junction held 5 bases outside the gene matches. The CDR3 has 16 residues. Germline lookup yields CDR1 MRHNA and CDR2 SNTAGT. CDR3 loop: CASSDGGQGISYEQYF. CDR3 coding DNA: TGTGCCAGCAGTGACGGGGGACAGGGTATCTCCTACGAGCAGTACTTC.

The chain recombines TRBV4-1 with TRBJ2-3, with D perhaps matching TRBD2 (6 bases). This CDR3 has 15 amino acids. Trimming stripped 2 bases from V and 3 bases from J, with 12 bases between. CDR1 is MGHRA, CDR2 YSYEKL, per germline. CDR3 region: CASSQWKGRTDTQYF. The CDR3 nucleotides read TGCGCCAGCAGCCAATGGAAAGGGAGGACAGATACGCAGTATTTT.

This chain uses TRBV7-9 with TRBJ2-3; the D gene is possibly TRBD2 (6 bases). Germline lookup yields CDR1 SEHNR and CDR2 FQNEAQ (reference sequence). Trimming pared 1 base from V and 4 bases from J, leaving 9 bases between. This CDR3 has 14 amino acids. The CDR3 is CASSLETSPDTQYF. The CDR3 nucleotides are TGTGCCAGCAGCTTAGAAACTAGCCCAGATACGCAGTATTTT. Full variable domain (missing parts from reference TRBV7-9 and TRBJ2-3): DTGVSQNPRHKITKRGQNVTFRCDPISEHNRLYWYRQTLGQGPEFLTYFQNEAQLEKSRLLSDRFSAERPKGSFSTLEIQRTEQGDSAMYLCASSLETSPDTQYFGPGTRLTVL.

V is TRBV30 and J is TRBJ1-1; no clear D gene. The germline V gene encodes CDR1 GTSNPN and CDR2 SVGIG (reference sequence). The V and J ends lost 0 bases and 0 bases respectively, with 5 bases between them. This CDR3 has 13 amino acids. This CDR3 reads CAWSVGLNTEAFF. For the CDR3, the DNA is TGTGCCTGGAGTGTGGGATTGAACACTGAAGCTTTCTTT. The full variable domain, rest sourced from reference TRBV30 and TRBJ1-1, is SQTIHQWPATLVQPVGSPLSLECTVEGTSNPNLYWYRQAAGRGLQLLFYSVGIGQISSEVPQNLSASRPQDRQFILSSKKLLLSDSGFYLCAWSVGLNTEAFFGQGTRLTVV.

There are a few counts of this clone. This chain connects TRBV14 to TRBJ2-2; D remains unclear. Trimming cost V 4 bases and J 7 bases, with 4 bases left between them. The germline gives CDR1 SGHDN, CDR2 FVKESK. CDR3 length: 11 amino acids. CDR3 region: CASSRYGELFF. The DNA of the CDR3 is TGTGCCAGCAGCCGCTACGGGGAGCTGTTTTTT. The whole variable domain, remainder taken from reference TRBV14 and TRBJ2-2, is EAGVTQFPSHSVIEKGQTVTLRCDPISGHDNLYWYRRVMGKEIKFLLHFVKESKQDESGMPNNRFLAERTGGTYSTLKVQPAELEDSGVYFCASSRYGELFFGEGSRLTVL.

The J gene is TRBJ2-7, the V gene TRBV25-1; D unclear. Germline CDR1 is MGHDK and CDR2 is SYGVNS. The V end was cut by 2 bases, the J end by 7 bases, with 6 bases between. The CDR3 spans 11 residues. CDR3 in amino acids: CASSESREQYF. The DNA for the CDR3 is TGTGCCAGCAGTGAAAGCCGTGAGCAGTACTTC.

The V call is TRBV11-2, the J call TRBJ2-7; no firm D call. This CDR3 is 12 amino acids long. V lost 1 base and J 5 bases, leaving 6 bases between the germline ends. Germline CDR1 is SGHAT and CDR2 is FQNNGV. CDR3 in DNA: TGTGCCAGCAGCTTAGCTCGCCACGAGCAGTACTTC. Encoded protein: CASSLARHEQYF.